This is a list of T cell receptor beta chains from one sample in a study of blood T cell repertoires in COVID-19. Using immunoSEQ multiplex PCR, the repertoire was profiled, and TCRdb retains in-frame clones only, with some absent. The table has 98,000 or so clones, approximately 87% seen once. Sequencing was carried out using peripheral blood. Receptors were obtained from a man aged 50 to 60 with acute or convalescent COVID-19. CDR3s include the opening cysteine and the closing phenylalanine or tryptophan. Rows may omit the clone size; those that give it use once, few, many or a size class.

abundance,v_gene,j_gene,CDR3aa
once,TRBV5-6,TRBJ2-2,CASRQATGELFF
NA,TRBV5-4,TRBJ1-6,CASSPGQPFNSPLHF
NA,TRBV7-2,TRBJ1-3,CASSFTGVRDTIYF
NA,TRBV7-2,TRBJ2-1,CASREGGSSRYNEQFF
NA,TRBV18,TRBJ2-7,CASSPTSGSPYEQYF
NA,TRBV19,TRBJ2-7,CASSAGTSGYEQYF
NA,TRBV24-1,TRBJ1-2,CATSEPGTDYGYTF
NA,TRBV11-2,TRBJ2-5,CASSLTGRLARRETQYF
NA,TRBV15,TRBJ2-5,CATSRMAGGQTETQYF
once,TRBV29-1,TRBJ1-2,CSVEDRGSDGYTF
NA,TRBV18,TRBJ2-7,CASSLNRGSSYEQYF
NA,TRBV4-1,TRBJ2-7,CASSYSLAGGSYEQYF
NA,TRBV28,TRBJ2-7,CASSLPGEVEQYF
NA,TRBV6-5,TRBJ2-7,CASRGGQGSEQYF
NA,TRBV5-1,TRBJ2-5,CASSTSSGIGETQYF
NA,TRBV28,TRBJ1-2,CASSRDRGAYGYTF
NA,TRBV5-1,TRBJ1-1,CASSLAGMNTEAFF
NA,TRBV28,TRBJ2-3,CASIDYTDTQYF
NA,TRBV12-3/TRBV12-4,TRBJ1-5,CASSPSLRPQHF
NA,TRBV9,TRBJ2-7,CASSVGDLFLGGEQYF
NA,TRBV4-1,TRBJ2-2,CASSQVSGARRELFF
NA,TRBV18,TRBJ2-3,CASSEPGNTDTQYF
NA,TRBV5-1,TRBJ2-1,CASRLSMGQGAINEQFF
NA,TRBV28,TRBJ1-5,CASSPDLGVGQPQHF
few,TRBV12-1,TRBJ1-5,CATLLAPQHF
NA,TRBV3-1/TRBV3-2,TRBJ2-7,CASSQERTSGRGEQYF
NA,TRBV5-1,TRBJ2-5,CASSLSHGLAGETQYF
NA,TRBV3-1/TRBV3-2,TRBJ2-2,CASSRDRAVGELFF
NA,TRBV7-9,TRBJ1-5,CASSLEGGNQPQHF
NA,TRBV20-1,TRBJ2-7,CSARLVHEQYF
NA,TRBV5-4,TRBJ2-1,CASSLYQTRSSYNEQFF
NA,TRBV24-1,TRBJ2-3,CATSDLGGTTDTQYF
NA,TRBV3-1/TRBV3-2,TRBJ2-1,CASGDLNQFF
NA,TRBV6-2/TRBV6-3,TRBJ1-1,CASSYGARVKTEAFF
once,TRBV2,TRBJ2-1,CASRSTNNYNEQFF
NA,TRBV3-1/TRBV3-2,TRBJ1-2,CASSLGTGGRYGYTF
NA,TRBV19,TRBJ1-5,CASRGGVNQPQHF
NA,TRBV6-4,TRBJ2-3,CASSDSGLASTDTQYF
NA,TRBV5-5,TRBJ1-4,CASNGGQAEKLFF
NA,TRBV12-3/TRBV12-4,TRBJ1-2,CASGQGYGYTF
NA,TRBV19,TRBJ2-7,CASMRGRSNEQYF
NA,TRBV10-2,TRBJ2-1,CASSESGGWNEQFF
NA,TRBV19,TRBJ2-6,CAGGASSGANVLTF
NA,TRBV2,TRBJ2-7,CASSDTSGRAAEQYF
NA,TRBV5-1,TRBJ2-7,CASSLGTPNEQYF
once,TRBV27,TRBJ1-1,CASSSPSGNTEAFF
NA,TRBV25-1,TRBJ2-7,CASSEGLTSSYEQYF
once,TRBV5-4,TRBJ2-5,CASSLSQQETQYF
NA,TRBV5-1,TRBJ2-2,CASSFTVPPGTGELFF
NA,TRBV12-3/TRBV12-4,TRBJ2-2,CASTDTGELFF
NA,TRBV18,TRBJ2-3,CASSPPRLAGLTDTQYF
NA,TRBV10-3,TRBJ2-1,CAISEPTLRLGSYNEQFF
NA,TRBV30,TRBJ2-7,CAWSPGVGNEQYF
NA,TRBV4-1,TRBJ2-7,CASGRTSGNVEQYF
NA,TRBV11-2,TRBJ2-7,CASSGGQYEQYF
NA,TRBV5-1,TRBJ2-2,CASSLNSANTGELFF